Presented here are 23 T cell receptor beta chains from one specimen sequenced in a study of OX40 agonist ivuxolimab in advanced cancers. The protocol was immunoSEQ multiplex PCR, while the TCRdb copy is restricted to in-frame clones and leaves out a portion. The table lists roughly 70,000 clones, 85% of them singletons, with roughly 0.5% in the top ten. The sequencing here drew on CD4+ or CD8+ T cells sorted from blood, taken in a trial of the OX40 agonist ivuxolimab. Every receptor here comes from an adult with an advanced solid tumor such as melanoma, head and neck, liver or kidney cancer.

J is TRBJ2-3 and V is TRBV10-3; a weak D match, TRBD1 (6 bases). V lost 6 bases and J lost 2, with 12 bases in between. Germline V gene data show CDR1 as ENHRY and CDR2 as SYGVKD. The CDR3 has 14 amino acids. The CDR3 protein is CAIRQGLDTDTQYF. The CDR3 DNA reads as TGTGCCATCAGACAGGGTTTGGACACAGATACGCAGTATTTT.

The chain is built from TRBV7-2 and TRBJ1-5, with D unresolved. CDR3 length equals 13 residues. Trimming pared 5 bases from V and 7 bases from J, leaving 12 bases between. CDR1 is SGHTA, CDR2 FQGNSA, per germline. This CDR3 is CASSPVFDQPQHF. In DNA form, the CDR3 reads TGTGCCAGCAGCCCAGTCTTCGACCAGCCCCAGCATTTT.

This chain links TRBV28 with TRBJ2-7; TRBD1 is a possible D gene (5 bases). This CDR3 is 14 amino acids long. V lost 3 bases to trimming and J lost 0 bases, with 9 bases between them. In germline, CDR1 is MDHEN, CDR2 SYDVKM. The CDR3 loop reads CASSLGQGSYEQYF. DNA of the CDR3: TGTGCCAGCAGTTTGGGCCAGGGCTCCTACGAGCAGTACTTC.

CDR3 DNA sequence: TGTGCCACCAGCCCACGAGGACTAGCGGGGCCAAGAAATGAGCAGTTCTTC. This sequence encodes CATSPRGLAGPRNEQFF. This chain uses TRBV15 with TRBJ2-1, with 12 nucleotides matching TRBD2. This CDR3 is 17 amino acids long. Trimming at V came to 5 bases and at J to 7 bases, leaving 12 bases not matched to a gene. Germline lookup yields CDR1 LNHNV and CDR2 YYDKDF (reference sequence).

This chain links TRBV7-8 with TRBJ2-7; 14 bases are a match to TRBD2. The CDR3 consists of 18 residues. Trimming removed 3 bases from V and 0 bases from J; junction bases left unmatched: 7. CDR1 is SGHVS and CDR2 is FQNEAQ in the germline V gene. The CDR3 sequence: CASSFIRTSGGSSYEQYF. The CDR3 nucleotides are TGTGCCAGCAGCTTCATCCGGACTAGCGGGGGGAGCTCCTACGAGCAGTACTTC.

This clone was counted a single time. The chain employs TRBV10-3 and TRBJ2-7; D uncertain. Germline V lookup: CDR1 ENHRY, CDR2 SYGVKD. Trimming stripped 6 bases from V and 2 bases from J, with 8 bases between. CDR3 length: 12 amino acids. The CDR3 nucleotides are TGTGCCATCAGGACCCCGGCCTACGAGCAGTACTTC. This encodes CAIRTPAYEQYF.

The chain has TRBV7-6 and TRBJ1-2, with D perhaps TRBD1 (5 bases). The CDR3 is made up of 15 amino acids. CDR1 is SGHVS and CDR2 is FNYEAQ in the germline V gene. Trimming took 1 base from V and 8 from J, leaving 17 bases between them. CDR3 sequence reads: CASSLVEGDRGGYTF. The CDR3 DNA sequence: TGTGCCAGCAGCTTAGTTGAAGGGGATCGAGGGGGCTACACCTTC.

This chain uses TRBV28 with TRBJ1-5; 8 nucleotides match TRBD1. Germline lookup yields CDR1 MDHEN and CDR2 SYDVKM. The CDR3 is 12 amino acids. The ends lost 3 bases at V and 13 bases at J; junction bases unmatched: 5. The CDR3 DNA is TGTGCCAGCAGTTTTGCCCGACAGGGGCAGCATTTT. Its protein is CASSFARQGQHF.

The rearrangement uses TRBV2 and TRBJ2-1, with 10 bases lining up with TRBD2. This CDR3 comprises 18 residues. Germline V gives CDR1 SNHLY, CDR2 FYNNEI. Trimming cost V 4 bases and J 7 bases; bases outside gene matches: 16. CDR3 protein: CASSAGPSGGSGGNEQFF. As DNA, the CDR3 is TGTGCCAGCAGTGCGGGGCCCTCGGGCGGTAGCGGGGGGAATGAGCAGTTCTTC.

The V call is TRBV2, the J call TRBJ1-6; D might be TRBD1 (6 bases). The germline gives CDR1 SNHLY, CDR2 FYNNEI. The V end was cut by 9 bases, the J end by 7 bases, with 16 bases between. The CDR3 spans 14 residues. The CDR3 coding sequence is TGTGCCAGTAGCAGGGGATTCGGGAATTCACCCCTCCACTTT. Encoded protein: CASSRGFGNSPLHF.

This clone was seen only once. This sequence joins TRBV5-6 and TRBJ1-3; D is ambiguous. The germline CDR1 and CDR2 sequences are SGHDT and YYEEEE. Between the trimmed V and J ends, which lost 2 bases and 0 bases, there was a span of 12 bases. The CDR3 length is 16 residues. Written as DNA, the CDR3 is TGTGCCAGCAGCTTAGGGTACCTACGCTCTGGAAACACCATATATTTT. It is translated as CASSLGYLRSGNTIYF.

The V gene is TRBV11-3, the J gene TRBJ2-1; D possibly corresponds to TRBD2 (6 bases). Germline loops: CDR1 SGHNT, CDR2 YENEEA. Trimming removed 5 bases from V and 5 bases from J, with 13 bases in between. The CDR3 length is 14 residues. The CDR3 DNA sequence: TGTGCCAGCAGCCCATCGCTAGCGAACAATGAGCAGTTCTTC. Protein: CASSPSLANNEQFF.

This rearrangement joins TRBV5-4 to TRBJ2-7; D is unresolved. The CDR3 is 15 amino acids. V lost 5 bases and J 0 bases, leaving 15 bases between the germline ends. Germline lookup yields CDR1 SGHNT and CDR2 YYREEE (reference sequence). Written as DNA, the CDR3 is TGTGCCAGCAGTCCTGGACCGCCGAGCTCCTACGAGCAGTACTTC. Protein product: CASSPGPPSSYEQYF.

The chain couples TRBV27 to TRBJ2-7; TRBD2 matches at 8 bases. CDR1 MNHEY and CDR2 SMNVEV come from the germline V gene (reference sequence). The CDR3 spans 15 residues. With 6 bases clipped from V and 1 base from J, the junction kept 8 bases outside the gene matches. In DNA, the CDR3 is TGTGCCAGCAGCCGCATCGGGGGGGAATCCTACGAGCAGTACTTC. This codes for CASSRIGGESYEQYF.

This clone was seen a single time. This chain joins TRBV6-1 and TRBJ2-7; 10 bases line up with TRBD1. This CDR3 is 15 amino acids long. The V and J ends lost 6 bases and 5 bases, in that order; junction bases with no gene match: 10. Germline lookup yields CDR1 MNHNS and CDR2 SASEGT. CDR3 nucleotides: TGTGCCAGCAGCCGACTACGGGACAGGGGAAACGAGCAGTACTTC. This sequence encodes CASSRLRDRGNEQYF.

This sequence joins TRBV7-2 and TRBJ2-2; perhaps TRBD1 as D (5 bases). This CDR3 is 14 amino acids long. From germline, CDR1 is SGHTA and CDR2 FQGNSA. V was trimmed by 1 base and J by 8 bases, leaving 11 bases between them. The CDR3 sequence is CASSLGRAGGELFF. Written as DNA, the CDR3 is TGTGCCAGCAGCTTAGGTCGGGCAGGGGGGGAGCTGTTTTTT.

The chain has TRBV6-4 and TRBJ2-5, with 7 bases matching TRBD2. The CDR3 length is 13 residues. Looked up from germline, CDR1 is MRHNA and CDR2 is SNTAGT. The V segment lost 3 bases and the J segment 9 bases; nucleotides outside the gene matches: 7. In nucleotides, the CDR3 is TGTGCCAGCAGTGAAGGGGCAGGGAGGGCCCAGTACTTC. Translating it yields CASSEGAGRAQYF.

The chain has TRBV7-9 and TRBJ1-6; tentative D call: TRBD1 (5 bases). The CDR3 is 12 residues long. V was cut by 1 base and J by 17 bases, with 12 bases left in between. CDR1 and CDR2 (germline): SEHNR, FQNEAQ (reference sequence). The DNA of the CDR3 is TGTGCCAGCAGCTTAGGAGAGACAGCCTTCCACTTT. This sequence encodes CASSLGETAFHF.

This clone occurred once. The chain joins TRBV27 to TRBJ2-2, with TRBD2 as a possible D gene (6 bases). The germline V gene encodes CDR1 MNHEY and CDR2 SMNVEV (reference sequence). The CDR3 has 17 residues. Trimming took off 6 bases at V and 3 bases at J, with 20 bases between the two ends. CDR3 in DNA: TGTGCCAGCAGATCCAGGGCGGAGGGGTTTTACACCGGGGAGCTGTTTTTT. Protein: CASRSRAEGFYTGELFF.

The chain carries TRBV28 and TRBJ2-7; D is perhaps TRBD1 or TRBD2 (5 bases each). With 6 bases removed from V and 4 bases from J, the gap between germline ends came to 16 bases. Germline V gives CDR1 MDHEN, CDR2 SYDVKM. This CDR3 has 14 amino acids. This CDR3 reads CASRGDPTPYEQYF. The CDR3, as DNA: TGTGCCAGCAGGGGGGATCCTACCCCTTACGAGCAGTACTTC.

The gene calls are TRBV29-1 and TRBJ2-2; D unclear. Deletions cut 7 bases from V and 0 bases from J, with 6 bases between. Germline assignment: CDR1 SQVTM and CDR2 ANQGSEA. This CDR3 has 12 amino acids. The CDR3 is CSASPNTGELFF. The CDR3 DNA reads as TGCAGCGCCTCGCCGAACACCGGGGAGCTGTTTTTT.

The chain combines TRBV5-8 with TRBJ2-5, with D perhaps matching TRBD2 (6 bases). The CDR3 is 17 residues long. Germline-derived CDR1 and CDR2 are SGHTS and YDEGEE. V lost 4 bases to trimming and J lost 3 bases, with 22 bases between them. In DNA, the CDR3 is TGTGCCAGCAGCCTGGGTCGTGTGAACGGGAGAAAAGAGACCCAGTACTTC. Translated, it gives CASSLGRVNGRKETQYF.

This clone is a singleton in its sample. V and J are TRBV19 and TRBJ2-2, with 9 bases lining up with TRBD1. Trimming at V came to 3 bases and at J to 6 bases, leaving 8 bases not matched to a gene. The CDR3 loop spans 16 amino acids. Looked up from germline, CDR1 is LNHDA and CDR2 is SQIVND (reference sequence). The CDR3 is CASSIPRQGVPGELFF. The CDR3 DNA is TGTGCCAGTAGTATCCCGCGACAGGGGGTACCCGGGGAGCTGTTTTTT. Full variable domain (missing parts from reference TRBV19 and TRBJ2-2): DGGITQSPKYLFRKEGQNVTLSCEQNLNHDAMYWYRQDPGQGLRLIYYSQIVNDFQKGDIAEGYSVSREKKESFPLTVTSAQKNPTAFYLCASSIPRQGVPGELFFGEGSRLTVL.